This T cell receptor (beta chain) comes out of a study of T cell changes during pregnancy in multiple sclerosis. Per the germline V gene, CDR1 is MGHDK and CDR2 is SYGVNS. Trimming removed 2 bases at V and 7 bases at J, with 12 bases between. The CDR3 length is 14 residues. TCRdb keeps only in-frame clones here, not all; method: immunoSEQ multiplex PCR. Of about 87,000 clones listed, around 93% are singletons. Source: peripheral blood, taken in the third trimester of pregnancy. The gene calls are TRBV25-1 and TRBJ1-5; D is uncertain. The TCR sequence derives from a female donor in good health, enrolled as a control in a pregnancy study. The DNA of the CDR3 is TGTGCCAGCAGTGAAGGGAGTGGGGTCCAGCCCCAGCATTTT. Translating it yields CASSEGSGVQPQHF.